The entry below gives a single T cell receptor (beta chain) sequence along with its context. Its cognate antigen has yet to be identified. No base qualities exist here, and no much larger clone lies one base off it. The data were obtained in a study of STAT5B mutations in CD4+ large granular lymphocyte leukemia (dated by TCRdb to the early 2020s). For the wider study: Among healthy controls, the CDR3 'QG' motif was associated with a particular HLA allele. The study compared the TCRbeta repertoires of patients with CD4+ T-cell large granular lymphocyte leukemia against the TCRbeta repertoires of healthy blood donors. Flow cytometry performed on FACSCanto II or FACSVerse showed that the purified fractions had more than 95% purity among lymphocytes. Beyond this particular receptor, the publication reports: CD4-sorted patient repertoires appeared more clonal than healthy CD4+ repertoires, and this difference persisted after removing the putative leukemic clones. Main leukemic clonotypes were private to each patient, although roughly 25% of the main leukemic clonotypes were found at low frequency in the non-leukemic repertoires of other patients. TRBV06-family usage was enriched among the top patient clones (8/27) compared with healthy controls (2/35). The data were not HLA-matched, and the relatively small sample size could explain the higher clonality seen in CD4+ compared with CD8+ T-LGLL.

Germline trimming: 3 bases from V, 5 bases from J; junction bases outside gene matches: 5. CDR1 and CDR2 are read off the germline V gene (reference sequence) as LNHNV and YYDKDF. The CDR3, from cysteine to phenylalanine, totals 15 residues. Only the CDR3 DNA is retained, 45 bases long and in frame from the first base. TCRbeta rearrangements were sequenced from genomic DNA using the immunoSEQ assay at survey resolution. Processing in the source paper ran as follows. In the TCR sequencing data, the lowest productive clonotype frequency that could be detected was 2.59 x 10-5. Only productive TCRbeta rearrangements, defined as complete and in-frame sequences, were included in the analyses. Simpson clonality, calculated in the immunoSEQ Analyzer version 3.0, was used as the measure of sample clonality. Clones were categorized by frequency as very rare, small, medium, large (1-20%) or hyperexpanded (>20%). Generation probabilities were estimated with OLGA 1.2.3, V-gene circos plots were made with VDJtools, specificities were looked up in VDJdb, and CDR3 motifs were identified with GLIPH. TCRdb took this table from immuneACCESS and kept in-frame rearrangements with V and J called. Such tables lack part of the clones; where checked against another copy, unresolved V genes explain under half of the gap, and the rest is unexplained. V and J calls and clone size are those listed in that table; D and trimming were worked out from the DNA. The sample data list about 48,000 clones, and roughly two thirds of these were observed just once. The top ten clonotypes cover about 1.6% of the sample.

The healthy controls were 37 blood donors, and the buffy coats of these donors were supplied by the Finnish Red Cross blood service. All TCR-sequenced material derived from peripheral blood: patient blood samples and healthy donor buffy coats. Peripheral blood mononuclear cells were isolated by Ficoll-Hypaque gradient centrifugation. For the healthy controls, CD4+ cells were obtained from buffy coats by magnetic purification. Genomic DNA was extracted with the Gentra Puregene Cell and Tissue kit and quantified on a Qubit 2.0 fluorometer. Sequenced input: CD4+ T cells from blood buffy coats. The rearranged segments are TRBV15 and TRBJ1-4; 8 central bases correspond to TRBD1. The TCR was taken from a human donor in good health. The DNA is TGTGCCACCAGCAGTCACGACAGGGGAAATGAAAAACTGTTTTTT. Translated, this is CATSSHDRGNEKLFF.